This TCR beta chain appears in the sequencing data of a study of cytomegalovirus exposure and HLA in healthy donors. PCR primers comprised 60 Vbeta and 13 Jbeta primers. The protocol was immunoSEQ multiplex PCR, while the TCRdb copy is restricted to in-frame clones and leaves out a portion. The table shows over 85,000 clones, with around 85% occurring only once. With 6 bases clipped from V and 4 bases from J, the junction kept 5 bases outside the gene matches. Germline assignment: CDR1 LNHDA and CDR2 SQIVND (reference sequence). The length of the CDR3 is 13 residues. The V call is TRBV19, the J call TRBJ1-2, with 7 bases matching TRBD1. This clonotype originated in a man aged 30 to 39 in good health and CMV-seropositive. Sequencing was carried out using PBMCs. The CDR3 nucleotides read TGTGCCAGTAGCTCGGGACAGTTCTATGGCTACACCTTC. Translation: CASSSGQFYGYTF. The full variable domain, with the rest looked up from reference TRBV19 and TRBJ1-2, is DGGITQSPKYLFRKEGQNVTLSCEQNLNHDAMYWYRQDPGQGLRLIYYSQIVNDFQKGDIAEGYSVSREKKESFPLTVTSAQKNPTAFYLCASSSGQFYGYTFGSGTRLTVV.